This T cell receptor beta chain was obtained from a study of CD8 T cells in ankylosing spondylitis. Via MiXCR, TCRdb re-called the 5' RACE reads, giving one row per CDR3 protein. In the table there are some 140,000 distinct CDR3 sequences, approximately 9.2% of which are singletons. This CDR3 is built from 15 residues. Germline V lookup: CDR1 MNHEY, CDR2 SVGEGT. V was clipped by 1 base and J by 4 bases; unmatched bases: 4. This receptor was obtained from a male donor with ankylosing spondylitis. The specimen was synovial fluid, either unsorted or a sorted T cell fraction (not recorded which). The chain links TRBV6-2 or TRBV6-3 to TRBJ2-7; 10 nucleotides line up with TRBD2. The DNA of the CDR3 is TGTGCCAGCAGTTACTTTGGACTAGCGGCTTACGAGCAGTACTTC. Residues: CASSYFGLAAYEQYF.